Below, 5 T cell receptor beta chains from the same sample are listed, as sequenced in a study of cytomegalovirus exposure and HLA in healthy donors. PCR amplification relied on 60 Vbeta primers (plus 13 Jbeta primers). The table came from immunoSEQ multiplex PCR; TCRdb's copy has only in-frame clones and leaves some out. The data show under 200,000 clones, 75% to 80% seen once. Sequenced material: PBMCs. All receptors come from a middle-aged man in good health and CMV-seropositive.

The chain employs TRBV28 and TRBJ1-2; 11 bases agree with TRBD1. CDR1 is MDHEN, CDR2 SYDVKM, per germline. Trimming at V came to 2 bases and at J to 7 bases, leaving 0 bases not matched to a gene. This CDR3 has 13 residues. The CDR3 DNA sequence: TGTGCCAGCAGTTTAGGGACAGGGGGTGGCTACACCTTC. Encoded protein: CASSLGTGGGYTF.

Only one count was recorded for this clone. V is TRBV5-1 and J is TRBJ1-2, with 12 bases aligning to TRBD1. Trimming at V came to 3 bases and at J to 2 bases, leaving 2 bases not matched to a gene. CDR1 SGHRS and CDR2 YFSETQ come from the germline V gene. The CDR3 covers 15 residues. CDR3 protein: CASSSGQGANYGYTF. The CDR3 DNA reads TGCGCCAGCAGCTCGGGACAGGGGGCGAACTATGGCTACACCTTC.

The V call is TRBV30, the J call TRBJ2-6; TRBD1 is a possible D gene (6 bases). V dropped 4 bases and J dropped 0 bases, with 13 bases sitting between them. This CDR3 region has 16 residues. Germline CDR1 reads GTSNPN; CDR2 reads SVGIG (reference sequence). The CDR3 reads CAWNLGAYSGANVLTF. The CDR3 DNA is TGTGCCTGGAATTTGGGGGCTTACTCTGGGGCCAACGTCCTGACTTTC.

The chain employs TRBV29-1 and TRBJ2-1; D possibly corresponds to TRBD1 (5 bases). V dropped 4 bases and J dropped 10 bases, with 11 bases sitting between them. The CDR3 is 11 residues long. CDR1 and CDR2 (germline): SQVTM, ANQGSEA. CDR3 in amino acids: CSVALAGEQFF. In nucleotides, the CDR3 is TGCAGCGTTGCGTTAGCAGGGGAGCAGTTCTTC.

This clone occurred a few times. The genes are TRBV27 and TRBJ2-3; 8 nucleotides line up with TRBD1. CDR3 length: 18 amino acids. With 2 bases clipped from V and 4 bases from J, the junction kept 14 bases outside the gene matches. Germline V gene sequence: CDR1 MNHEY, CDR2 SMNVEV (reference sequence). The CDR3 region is CASSLIFFRTGWADTQYF. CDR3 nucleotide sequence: TGTGCCAGCAGTTTAATCTTCTTTCGGACAGGGTGGGCAGATACGCAGTATTTT.